The 23 T cell receptor beta chains below come from one sample, sequenced in a study of tumor and adjacent non-tumor tissue in lung cancer. A modified ARM-PCR protocol with three rounds of nested PCR amplified TCRbeta. MiXCR, run by TCRdb on the multiplex PCR reads, gives a single entry per CDR3 protein. Of around 74,000 distinct CDR3 sequences in the sample, approximately 71% were seen once. RNA was extracted from bulk tissue without any cell sorting. Specimen: lung tumor tissue. The receptor source for this set is a woman in her 70s with non-small cell lung cancer.

Concerning this clonotype: A much bigger clone sits one base away, suggesting this may be a read error. The gene calls are TRBV20-1 and TRBJ2-1; the match to TRBD2 covers 9 bases. This CDR3 is 13 amino acids long. In germline, CDR1 is DFQATT, CDR2 SNEGSKA (reference sequence). The CDR3 here is CIATGLAYNEQFF. The CDR3, as DNA: TGCATTGCGACCGGACTAGCGTACAATGAGCAGTTCTTC.

V is TRBV5-4 and J is TRBJ1-6, with 9 nucleotides matching TRBD1. The CDR3 loop spans 14 amino acids. Per the germline V gene, CDR1 is SGHNT and CDR2 is YYREEE (reference sequence). V lost 5 bases to trimming and J lost 13 bases; unmatched junction nucleotides: 10. The CDR3 protein is CASSQDRGDYPLHF. CDR3 bases: TGTGCCAGCAGTCAGGACAGGGGAGATTATCCCCTCCACTTT.

Regarding this clonotype: A read error may be the cause here, since a much bigger clone is one base away. Here the CDR3 omits its conserved ending phenylalanine or tryptophan, so a read error is the likely source. The chain links TRBV7-8 to TRBJ1-2; TRBD1 is a possible D gene (5 bases). The CDR3 totals 12 residues. Deletions cut 6 bases from V and 4 bases from J, with 9 bases between. CDR1 is SGHVS, CDR2 FQNEAQ, per germline. For the CDR3, the DNA is TGTGCCAGCAGGGGGGGGGGCTATGGCTACACCTTA. As protein: CASRGGGYGYTL.

This clonotype occurred many times. This may arise from a read error, as a much more abundant clone is one base away. The CDR3 spells CASSQMTSGSDGQFF. The CDR3 nucleotides read TGTGCCAGCAGCCAGATGACTAGCGGGAGTGATGGGCAGTTCTTC. The V and J genes are TRBV4-2 and TRBJ2-1; 12 bases fit TRBD2. Trimming took 3 bases from V and 12 from J; bases not matched to a gene: 9. Germline CDR1 and CDR2: LGHNA and YNFKEQ. The CDR3 loop spans 15 amino acids.

This clonotype was counted a few times. The gene calls are TRBV10-2 and TRBJ2-4; TRBD1 is a possible D gene (5 bases). Germline V gene sequence: CDR1 WSHSY, CDR2 SAAADI. Trimming pared 6 bases from V and 0 bases from J, leaving 15 bases between. This CDR3 spans 16 amino acids. The CDR3 spells CASRGRTTRAKNIQYF. The CDR3 DNA reads as TGCGCCAGCAGGGGCAGGACAACTCGAGCCAAAAACATTCAGTACTTC.

J is TRBJ2-7 and V is TRBV28; no firm D call. V shed 7 bases and J shed 4 bases, with 14 bases lying between them. This CDR3 region has 13 residues. Germline V gene lookup returns CDR1 MDHEN and CDR2 SYDVKM. The CDR3 here is CASTLDGEYEQYF. The DNA of the CDR3 is TGTGCCAGCACCCTCGACGGAGAATACGAGCAGTACTTC.

A note on this clonotype: A clone one base away is much larger, so this may be a read error. The conserved final phenylalanine or tryptophan is absent from the CDR3, which likely points to a read error. Here the CDR3 DNA reads TGCGCCAGCAGCTTGGCCGGGACAGGGTACCAGCCCCAGCATTGT. This encodes CASSLAGTGYQPQHC. The rearrangement links TRBV5-1 to TRBJ1-5; 9 bases line up with TRBD1. J lost 7 bases, V lost 0 bases, and 5 bases had no gene match. The CDR3 has 15 residues. CDR1 and CDR2 (germline): SGHRS, YFSETQ.

This clonotype has only a few counts. The CDR3 does not close with the conserved phenylalanine or tryptophan, likely indicating a read error. The V gene is TRBV29-1, the J gene TRBJ2-3, with 7 bases lining up with TRBD2. The length of the CDR3 is 14 residues. Germline values: CDR1 SQVTM, CDR2 ANQGSEA. In DNA, the CDR3 is TGTAGCGTTGGTGCTAGCGGAGATGATGATACGCAGTATTAT. This encodes CSVGASGDDDTQYY.

This clonotype was seen ten or more times. The CDR3 DNA is TGTGCCAGCAGCTACACAGGGAACACCGGGGAGCTGTTTTTT. Its translation is CASSYTGNTGELFF. This chain connects TRBV13 to TRBJ2-2; D might be TRBD1 (5 bases). The germline CDR1 and CDR2 sequences are PRHDT and FYEKMQ (reference sequence). The V end was cut by 4 bases, the J end by 1 base, with 7 bases between. The length of the CDR3 is 14 residues.

This clonotype came up a few times. This may be a read error, as it is one base from a much larger clone. The chain carries TRBV20-1 and TRBJ2-3, with 8 bases lining up with TRBD2. Looked up from germline, CDR1 is DFQATT and CDR2 is SNEGSKA (reference sequence). The CDR3 runs 17 residues. The CDR3 DNA reads TGCAGTACTAGAGGAAACGTAGCGGGGCCTTACACAGATACGCAGTATTTT. This codes for CSTRGNVAGPYTDTQYF.

This clonotype is termed medium-sized. V gene TRBV29-1 combines with J gene TRBJ2-2, with no clear D. Germline V lookup: CDR1 SQVTM, CDR2 ANQGSEA. The CDR3 spans 13 residues. Trimming pared 0 bases from V and 4 bases from J, leaving 6 bases between. Here the CDR3 DNA reads TGCAGCGTTGAAGATGATGGCACCGGGGAGCTGTTTTTT. Translation: CSVEDDGTGELFF.

This chain links TRBV7-3 with TRBJ2-3, with D possibly being TRBD2 (7 bases). The CDR3 is 15 amino acids. V shed 8 bases and J shed 4 bases, with 19 bases lying between them. Per germline, CDR1 SGHTA and CDR2 FQGTGA. The CDR3 is CASSSGMGGPDTQYF. The CDR3 DNA reads as TGTGCCAGCTCCTCGGGGATGGGGGGGCCAGATACGCAGTATTTT.

Remarks on this clonotype: Compared with germline, one end of the junction differs, possibly owing to a read error. V usage is TRBV29-1 and J usage is TRBJ1-1; 8 positions match TRBD1. Germline V CDR1 and CDR2: SQVTM, ANQGSEA. This CDR3 region has 14 residues. This CDR3 reads CNVVNRGTNTGAFF. CDR3 bases: TGCAACGTTGTCAACAGGGGGACGAACACTGGAGCTTTCTTT. The variable domain in full, completed from reference TRBV29-1 and TRBJ1-1, reads SAVISQKPSRDICQRGTSLTIQCQVDSQVTMMFWYRQQPGQSLTLIATANQGSEATYESGFVIDKFPISRPNLTFSTLTVSNMSPEDSSIYLCNVVNRGTNTGAFFGQGTRLTVV.

V gene TRBV28 combines with J gene TRBJ2-7; no clear D. CDR1 MDHEN and CDR2 SYDVKM come from the germline V gene. Trimming stripped 3 bases from V and 3 bases from J, with 18 bases between. This CDR3 is built from 16 residues. The CDR3 loop reads CASSFLGREVLYEQYF. CDR3 bases: TGTGCCAGCAGTTTCCTTGGGCGAGAAGTTCTCTACGAGCAGTACTTC. Full variable domain (outside the CDR3, taken from reference TRBV28 and TRBJ2-7): DVKVTQSSRYLVKRTGEKVFLECVQDMDHENMFWYRQDPGLGLRLIYFSYDVKMKEKGDIPEGYSVSREKKERFSLILESASTNQTSMYLCASSFLGREVLYEQYFGPGTRLTVT.

A note on this clonotype: At one of its ends the junction is not consistent with the germline gene, which may arise from a read error. This rearrangement joins TRBV12-3 or TRBV12-4 to TRBJ2-3; D remains unclear. The CDR3 loop spans 17 amino acids. CDR3 in DNA: TGTGCCAGCAGTTTAAGTGGCTTTTCTGCCGACACAGATACGCAGTGTTTT. It specifies CASSLSGFSADTDTQCF.

CDR3 bases: TGCAGCATTAGACTAGCAGGACGTAGGACCTACGAGCAGTACTTC. Its protein is CSIRLAGRRTYEQYF. The chain employs TRBV29-1 and TRBJ2-7, with 7 bases that match TRBD2. V was clipped by 8 bases and J by 2 bases; unmatched bases: 15. CDR3 size: 15 residues. CDR1 is SQVTM and CDR2 is ANQGSEA in the germline V gene.

Regarding this clonotype: The junction departs from germline at one end; a sequencing error may be responsible. The chain employs TRBV20-1 and TRBJ2-5; D may match TRBD1 or TRBD2 (5 bases each). This CDR3 is built from 13 residues. Germline CDR1 reads DFQATT; CDR2 reads SNEGSKA (reference sequence). The CDR3 is CRARGTAPGTQYF. CDR3 in DNA: TGCAGAGCTAGAGGGACGGCCCCGGGGACCCAGTACTTC.

This clonotype was found a few times. This clone may be a read error of a much larger clone one base away. The chain couples TRBV10-3 to TRBJ1-5, with a possible D match to TRBD1 (6 bases). CDR1 ENHRY and CDR2 SYGVKD come from the germline V gene. This CDR3 spans 15 amino acids. This chain's CDR3 is CVISAYRDKNQPQHF. The CDR3 DNA sequence: TGTGTCATCAGTGCCTACCGGGACAAAAATCAGCCCCAGCATTTT.

With respect to this clonotype: A much larger clone is a single base away; this may be a read error. V usage is TRBV30 and J usage is TRBJ2-2; D possibly uses TRBD1 or TRBD2 (5 bases each). Germline V gives CDR1 GTSNPN, CDR2 SVGIG (reference sequence). The CDR3 sequence is 16 residues long. The CDR3 region is CPWSVRAERGTGELFF. CDR3 nucleotides: TGTCCCTGGAGTGTCCGGGCGGAGAGGGGCACCGGGGAGCTGTTTTTT.

Regarding this clonotype: Its ends do not fully match the called genes, so a read error is possible. V gene TRBV11-1 combines with J gene TRBJ2-2; D might be TRBD1 (6 bases). The CDR3 runs 15 residues. Germline CDR1 reads SGHAT; CDR2 reads FQDESV (reference sequence). The CDR3 DNA reads TGTGCCAGCACCTTAACGGGACACCTTGCCGGGGAGCTCTTTTTT. It is translated as CASTLTGHLAGELFF.

There are many counts of this clonotype. The V and J genes are TRBV28 and TRBJ1-6; no firm D call. Germline V gene data show CDR1 as MDHEN and CDR2 as SYDVKM. The CDR3 totals 13 residues. Trimming cost V 6 bases and J 6 bases, with 9 bases left between them. CDR3 sequence: CASRYSFNSPLHF. The CDR3 DNA reads TGTGCCAGCAGGTACAGCTTTAATTCACCCCTCCACTTT. The entire variable domain, with the rest obtained from reference TRBV28 and TRBJ1-6, is as follows: DVKVTQSSRYLVKRTGEKVFLECVQDMDHENMFWYRQDPGLGLRLIYFSYDVKMKEKGDIPEGYSVSREKKERFSLILESASTNQTSMYLCASRYSFNSPLHFGNGTRLTVT.

A remark on this clonotype: At one end, the junction sequence differs from germline, possibly due to a read error. This chain joins TRBV10-2 and TRBJ1-2, with TRBD1 matching over 9 bases. This CDR3 region has 14 residues. CDR1 and CDR2 from the germline V gene are WSHSY and SAAADI. CDR3 residues: CASSPGTGTHGYTF. The CDR3 DNA reads as TGCGCCAGCAGTCCCGGGACAGGGACCCATGGCTACACTTTC.

Notes on this clonotype: A much larger clone sits a single nucleotide away, making a read error possible. The gene calls are TRBV20-1 and TRBJ1-1, with a tentative D call TRBD1 (5 bases). The CDR3 sequence is 16 residues long. Germline lookup yields CDR1 DFQATT and CDR2 SNEGSKA (reference sequence). V shed 6 bases and J shed 0 bases, with 20 bases lying between them. The CDR3 loop reads CSARRRGQILNTEAFF. The CDR3 region has the DNA TGCAGTGCCCGAAGAAGGGGCCAGATTTTGAACACTGAAGCTTTCTTT.